The 29 T cell receptor beta chains given below trace back to one sample, sequenced in a study of cytomegalovirus exposure and HLA in healthy donors. The study ran its PCR with 60 Vbeta and 13 Jbeta primers. Repertoires were generated with immunoSEQ multiplex PCR, while TCRdb's copy carries only in-frame clones and drops some. This sample has around 100,000 clones, with about 77% found just once. Sequenced input: PBMCs. These receptors came from a woman aged 50 to 60 in good health and CMV-seropositive.

The chain has TRBV13 and TRBJ1-1, with a possible D match to TRBD1 (6 bases). Trimming removed 5 bases at V and 0 bases at J, with 19 bases between. The CDR3 consists of 17 residues. Germline V CDR1 and CDR2: PRHDT, FYEKMQ (reference sequence). The DNA of the CDR3 is TGTGCCAGCAGCCTTACGCGGGGGGGCGAATTGAACACTGAAGCTTTCTTT. It is translated as CASSLTRGGELNTEAFF.

The V call is TRBV13, the J call TRBJ2-1; a weak D match, TRBD2 (5 bases). CDR1 is PRHDT and CDR2 is FYEKMQ in the germline V gene (reference sequence). Trimming removed 5 bases from V and 7 bases from J, with 21 bases in between. There are 16 residues in the CDR3. Here the CDR3 reads CASSPSGLEFVNEQFF. The CDR3, as DNA: TGTGCCAGCAGCCCAAGCGGCCTCGAGTTTGTAAATGAGCAGTTCTTC.

The chain employs TRBV5-4 and TRBJ2-1; weak D call: TRBD2 (6 bases). Germline loops: CDR1 SGHNT, CDR2 YYREEE (reference sequence). The CDR3 totals 16 residues. Between the trimmed V and J ends, which lost 9 bases and 7 bases, there was a span of 26 bases. This CDR3 is CAITTGGSRTQNEQFF. The CDR3 nucleotides read TGTGCCATCACCACCGGGGGAAGTAGGACTCAGAATGAGCAGTTCTTC.

The J gene is TRBJ1-1, the V gene TRBV15; D unclear. V lost 7 bases and J 0 bases, leaving 15 bases between the germline ends. This CDR3 region has 15 residues. The germline V gene has CDR1 LNHNV and CDR2 YYDKDF (reference sequence). This CDR3 reads CATNAAVRVNTEAFF. The CDR3 coding sequence is TGTGCCACCAATGCGGCCGTTCGGGTGAACACTGAAGCTTTCTTT. The variable domain in full, with the rest retrieved from reference TRBV15 and TRBJ1-1, is DAMVIQNPRYQVTQFGKPVTLSCSQTLNHNVMYWYQQKSSQAPKLLFHYYDKDFNNEADTPDNFQSRRPNTSFCFLDIRSPGLGDTAMYLCATNAAVRVNTEAFFGQGTRLTVV.

The chain combines TRBV10-3 with TRBJ2-3; possibly TRBD2 for D (6 bases). CDR1 and CDR2 from the germline V gene are ENHRY and SYGVKD. The V end lost 7 bases, the J end lost 1 base, and 6 bases lay between the germline ends. The CDR3 has 12 amino acids. Here the CDR3 DNA reads TGTGCCATCACGGGGGGCACAGATACGCAGTATTTT. It translates to CAITGGTDTQYF.

The chain combines TRBV30 with TRBJ1-1; D is undetermined. The CDR3 is 13 amino acids. Trimming shortened V by 5 bases and J by 4 bases, and 14 bases separated the two germline ends. Germline loops: CDR1 GTSNPN, CDR2 SVGIG (reference sequence). The CDR3 loop is CAWDWTDVTEAFF. The DNA of the CDR3 is TGTGCCTGGGACTGGACTGATGTCACTGAAGCTTTCTTT.

This rearrangement joins TRBV5-1 to TRBJ2-7; 10 bases map to TRBD2. Germline CDR1 and CDR2: SGHRS and YFSETQ. V was pared by 4 bases and J by 2 bases, with 9 bases of the junction left unmatched. The CDR3 is 16 amino acids. In DNA form, the CDR3 reads TGCGCCAGCAGCGGTTTAGCGGGAGGTACCACCTACGAGCAGTACTTC. This sequence encodes CASSGLAGGTTYEQYF. The whole variable domain, filled in from reference TRBV5-1 and TRBJ2-7, reads KAGVTQTPRYLIKTRGQQVTLSCSPISGHRSVSWYQQTPGQGLQFLFEYFSETQRNKGNFPGRFSGRQFSNSRSEMNVSTLELGDSALYLCASSGLAGGTTYEQYFGPGTRLTVT.

The chain is built from TRBV5-8 and TRBJ2-3; D remains ambiguous. CDR1 and CDR2 from the germline V gene are SGHTS and YDEGEE. This CDR3 has 15 residues. Between the trimmed V and J ends, which lost 4 bases and 1 base, there was a span of 13 bases. CDR3 nucleotides: TGTGCCAGCAGCCCCGGGTTCCGGGGCACAGATACGCAGTATTTT. This sequence encodes CASSPGFRGTDTQYF.

The V gene is TRBV9, the J gene TRBJ2-6; TRBD2 is a possible D gene (5 bases). The V and J ends lost 4 bases and 0 bases respectively, with 20 bases between them. This CDR3 comprises 19 residues. Germline loops: CDR1 SGDLS, CDR2 YYNGEE. This CDR3 is CASSLRKSGFSSGANVLTF. The DNA for the CDR3 is TGTGCCAGCAGCCTTCGGAAGTCGGGGTTTAGCTCTGGGGCCAACGTCCTGACTTTC.

The V and J genes are TRBV5-1 and TRBJ1-4; 7 nucleotides line up with TRBD1. J was trimmed by 8 bases and V by 3 bases; bases with no gene match: 13. The germline V gene encodes CDR1 SGHRS and CDR2 YFSETQ. CDR3 length equals 16 residues. CDR3: CASSWGDVPRGEKLFF. CDR3 DNA: TGCGCCAGCAGCTGGGGGGACGTCCCCAGGGGGGAAAAACTGTTTTTT. Variable domain in full (rest from reference TRBV5-1 and TRBJ1-4): KAGVTQTPRYLIKTRGQQVTLSCSPISGHRSVSWYQQTPGQGLQFLFEYFSETQRNKGNFPGRFSGRQFSNSRSEMNVSTLELGDSALYLCASSWGDVPRGEKLFFGSGTQLSVL.

This chain joins TRBV7-8 and TRBJ2-5; D not certain. Germline V gene sequence: CDR1 SGHVS, CDR2 FQNEAQ. V lost 1 base and J 4 bases, leaving 7 bases between the germline ends. The CDR3 sequence is 13 residues long. CDR3 DNA: TGTGCCAGCAGCTTAGGGCTCGCAGAGACCCAGTACTTC. It encodes CASSLGLAETQYF.

The chain uses TRBV29-1 and TRBJ2-7; D possibly corresponds to TRBD2 (7 bases). The germline CDR1 and CDR2 sequences are SQVTM and ANQGSEA. The CDR3 extends over 12 amino acids. V was trimmed by 6 bases and J by 2 bases, leaving 11 bases between them. Here the CDR3 DNA reads TGCAGCGTGAAGGGGGGGACCTACGAGCAGTACTTC. It codes for CSVKGGTYEQYF.

The chain recombines TRBV9 with TRBJ1-3, with a possible D match to TRBD1 (5 bases). V lost 1 base, J lost 0 bases, and 11 bases lay in between. The CDR3 is made up of 16 amino acids. The germline CDR1 and CDR2 sequences are SGDLS and YYNGEE. The DNA for the CDR3 is TGTGCCAGCAGCGTATCCGACAGAGCCTCTGGAAACACCATATATTTT. Its translation: CASSVSDRASGNTIYF. Drawing the rest from reference TRBV9 and TRBJ1-3, the complete variable domain is DSGVTQTPKHLITATGQRVTLRCSPRSGDLSVYWYQQSLDQGLQFLIQYYNGEERAKGNILERFSAQQFPDLHSELNLSSLELGDSALYFCASSVSDRASGNTIYFGEGSWLTVV.

The gene calls are TRBV6-6 and TRBJ2-7; 13 nucleotides line up with TRBD2. The CDR3 has 15 residues. CDR1 is MNHNY, CDR2 SVGAGI, per germline (reference sequence). V gave up 5 bases and J gave up 2 bases; unmatched junction bases: 3. CDR3 bases: TGTGCCAGCAGTCCCGGACTAGCGGGGGCCTACGAGCAGTACTTC. Amino acid sequence: CASSPGLAGAYEQYF.

V is TRBV5-3 and J is TRBJ2-7, with 9 bases fitting TRBD2. TRBV5-3 is annotated as an ORF whose role is uncertain. V lost 1 base and J lost 2; bases outside the gene matches: 13. This CDR3 contains 18 residues. The CDR3 protein is CARSLPPLMAGGAYEQYF. For the CDR3, the DNA is TGTGCCAGAAGCTTGCCTCCCCTTATGGCGGGAGGGGCCTACGAGCAGTACTTC.

This clone was observed a handful of times. The chain has TRBV19 and TRBJ1-2; 8 nucleotides agree with TRBD1. The CDR3 loop spans 16 amino acids. CDR1 and CDR2 (germline): LNHDA, SQIVND (reference sequence). The V segment lost 3 bases and the J segment 4 bases; nucleotides outside the gene matches: 10. CDR3: CASSISAQGVVYGYTF. CDR3 in DNA: TGTGCCAGTAGTATCTCCGCACAGGGGGTCGTCTATGGCTACACCTTC.

The chain uses TRBV7-2 and TRBJ1-4; D might be TRBD1 (6 bases). With 5 bases removed from V and 0 bases from J, the gap between germline ends came to 10 bases. The CDR3 loop spans 15 amino acids. The V gene's germline CDR1 is SGHTA and CDR2 FQGNSA. CDR3 in amino acids: CASSRQAATNEKLFF. The CDR3 DNA sequence: TGTGCCAGCAGCAGACAGGCTGCAACTAATGAAAAACTGTTTTTT.

This clone has a handful of counts. CDR3 in amino acids: CAWRTGDGYEKLFF. The CDR3 nucleotides are TGTGCCTGGAGGACAGGTGACGGATATGAAAAACTGTTTTTT. This chain joins TRBV30 and TRBJ1-4, with D perhaps matching TRBD1 (6 bases). Germline V lookup: CDR1 GTSNPN, CDR2 SVGIG (reference sequence). There are 14 residues in the CDR3. V was shortened by 3 bases and J by 6 bases, with 14 bases between the two germline ends.

This clone was seen only a few times. This chain joins TRBV29-1 and TRBJ1-2, with 8 bases matching TRBD1. V was pared by 0 bases and J by 6 bases, with 3 bases of the junction left unmatched. The germline CDR1 and CDR2 sequences are SQVTM and ANQGSEA. This CDR3 has 13 amino acids. The CDR3 coding sequence is TGCAGCGTTGAAGATCGGACAGGGCATGGCTACACCTTC. Its translation is CSVEDRTGHGYTF. The variable domain in full, with the rest retrieved from reference TRBV29-1 and TRBJ1-2, is SAVISQKPSRDICQRGTSLTIQCQVDSQVTMMFWYRQQPGQSLTLIATANQGSEATYESGFVIDKFPISRPNLTFSTLTVSNMSPEDSSIYLCSVEDRTGHGYTFGSGTRLTVV.

V and J are TRBV18 and TRBJ2-5, with 7 bases matching TRBD1. There are 15 residues in the CDR3. The ends lost 2 bases at V and 1 base at J; junction bases unmatched: 4. Per the germline V gene, CDR1 is KGHSH and CDR2 is LQKENI. The CDR3 nucleotides are TGTGCCAGCTCACCAAACCGGGACAGCCAAGAGACCCAGTACTTC. It encodes CASSPNRDSQETQYF.

The chain is built from TRBV9 and TRBJ2-7, with 7 bases lining up with TRBD2. This CDR3 has 14 residues. Germline V CDR1 and CDR2: SGDLS, YYNGEE. The J segment lost 2 bases and the V segment lost 0 bases, leaving 2 bases of the junction unmatched. The CDR3 loop is CASSVGGGAYEQYF. CDR3 bases: TGTGCCAGCAGCGTAGGGGGGGGAGCCTACGAGCAGTACTTC.

The chain is built from TRBV25-1 and TRBJ2-5, with TRBD2 identical over 8 bases. Germline V lookup: CDR1 MGHDK, CDR2 SYGVNS. The trim removed 4 bases at V and 5 bases at J, leaving 9 bases unmatched. The CDR3 runs to 15 residues. CDR3 in DNA: TGTGCCAGCAGTGTGAGCGGGGGTGGAGGGGAGACCCAGTACTTC. Amino acids: CASSVSGGGGETQYF. The variable domain in full, with the rest retrieved from reference TRBV25-1 and TRBJ2-5, is EADIYQTPRYLVIGTGKKITLECSQTMGHDKMYWYQQDPGMELHLIHYSYGVNSTEKGDLSSESTVSRIRTEHFPLTLESARPSHTSQYLCASSVSGGGGETQYFGPGTRLLVL.

The chain employs TRBV19 and TRBJ2-1; 7 nucleotides line up with TRBD1. Trimming removed 6 bases from V and 8 bases from J; junction bases left unmatched: 4. In germline, CDR1 is LNHDA, CDR2 SQIVND (reference sequence). This CDR3 is 12 amino acids long. CDR3 region: CASRNRGDEQFF. The CDR3 bases are TGTGCCAGTAGAAACAGGGGCGATGAGCAGTTCTTC.

J is TRBJ2-3 and V is TRBV15, with 9 bases aligning to TRBD1. This CDR3 has 15 amino acids. The ends lost 8 bases at V and 4 bases at J; junction bases unmatched: 10. From germline, CDR1 is LNHNV and CDR2 YYDKDF (reference sequence). The CDR3 DNA reads TGTGCCACCGCCCCGGGACAGGGTGTTTCAGATACGCAGTATTTT. Protein sequence: CATAPGQGVSDTQYF.

This chain connects TRBV11-3 to TRBJ2-2, with TRBD1 identical over 9 bases. This CDR3 region has 15 residues. V shed 4 bases, J shed 3 bases, and the junction held 3 bases outside the gene matches. Per germline, CDR1 SGHNT and CDR2 YENEEA. The CDR3 DNA sequence: TGTGCCAGCAGCTGGGGACAGGGAGACACCGGGGAGCTGTTTTTT. It encodes CASSWGQGDTGELFF.

The chain couples TRBV13 to TRBJ1-2, with TRBD1 matching 7 bases. After removal of 0 bases from V and 4 bases from J, the junction contained 5 bases not matched to a gene. CDR1 is PRHDT, CDR2 FYEKMQ, per germline (reference sequence). CDR3 size: 15 residues. CDR3 DNA sequence: TGTGCCAGCAGCTTAGGATCAGGGGGAATCTATGGCTACACCTTC. This translates into CASSLGSGGIYGYTF.

The genes are TRBV30 and TRBJ2-3, with 8 bases aligning to TRBD2. The CDR3 consists of 13 residues. V was clipped by 8 bases and J by 0 bases; unmatched bases: 4. Germline CDR1 is GTSNPN and CDR2 is SVGIG (reference sequence). The chain's CDR3 is CAREGISTDTQYF. The CDR3 bases are TGTGCCCGGGAGGGGATTAGCACAGATACGCAGTATTTT.

The CDR3 reads CASSFVQGAVEQYF. CDR3 DNA: TGTGCCAGCAGCTTCGTACAGGGGGCTGTCGAGCAGTACTTC. The chain has TRBV5-8 and TRBJ2-7; TRBD1 agrees at 9 bases. With 2 bases clipped from V and 6 bases from J, the junction kept 6 bases outside the gene matches. Per germline, CDR1 SGHTS and CDR2 YDEGEE. The CDR3 has 14 residues.

In its sample, this clone was seen once. The rearrangement joins TRBV5-1 to TRBJ1-1, with D possibly matching TRBD1 (5 bases). Germline V gene lookup returns CDR1 SGHRS and CDR2 YFSETQ. This CDR3 comprises 15 residues. V lost 7 bases, J lost 0 bases, and 16 bases lay in between. The CDR3 nucleotides are TGCGCCAGCGTCTCCGACGGGGGGTTGAACACTGAAGCTTTCTTT. This encodes CASVSDGGLNTEAFF.